This entry describes one T cell receptor (beta chain). Source study methods: Estimation of nucleated cell counts relied on the amplification of reference gene primers. The repertoire was sequenced with immunoSEQ multiplex PCR; TCRdb's copy has only in-frame clones and lacks some. V, J and clone size are taken as reported in that table, and D and trimming were inferred from the DNA itself. The repertoire includes under 450,000 clones, about four fifths of them detected once, and about 4.8% sits in the top ten. These data are taken from a study of blood T cell repertoires in COVID-19. Study as a whole: Specimens from acute and convalescent COVID-19 originated in the United States, Italy and Spain.

Individuals aged 18 to 89 years were recruited from fewer than 25 US areas. Donors in Cohort 3 counted as recovered after two negative PCRs, clearance, or symptom resolution. Germline V gene data show CDR1 as SGHDT and CDR2 as YYEEEE. This CDR3 has 14 amino acids. V was trimmed by 1 base and J by 5 bases, leaving 13 bases between them. Specimen: PBMCs or T cells enriched from blood (not recorded which). The clonotype comes from a woman between 50 and 59 years old who had recovered from COVID-19. This sequence joins TRBV5-6 and TRBJ2-7; no firm D call. This CDR3 reads CASSLYSRSDEQYF. DNA for the CDR3: TGTGCCAGCAGCTTGTATAGTCGGAGCGACGAGCAGTACTTC. The full variable domain, with the rest looked up from reference TRBV5-6 and TRBJ2-7, is DAGVTQSPTHLIKTRGQQVTLRCSPKSGHDTVSWYQQALGQGPQFIFQYYEEEERQRGNFPDRFSGHQFPNYSSELNVNALLLGDSALYLCASSLYSRSDEQYFGPGTRLTVT.